One and the same sample provided the 26 T cell receptor beta chains below, sequenced in a study of blood T cells in healthy people across ages (dated by TCRdb to about 2015). The method was 5' RACE. Sequencing was carried out with an Illumina HiSeq 2500. The second PCR ran for about 6 to 11 cycles and used a J-beta primer mix along with a sample-barcoded 5' primer. The raw public reads went through TCRdb reprocessing: fastp at Q25, MiXCR clone calling, in-frame beta chains kept. Here each entry gathers all rows of one CDR3 protein and keeps the most common genes and DNA. The sample table lists 550,000 to 800,000 distinct CDR3 sequences, 21% of them with a count of one. Approximately 3.6% of the sample rests with the top ten. The specimen sequenced was blood. The receptors derive from a man aged 70-80 years in good health.

This clonotype turned up a few times. This chain connects TRBV11-2 to TRBJ2-7, with 10 bases aligning to TRBD2. Per germline, CDR1 SGHAT and CDR2 FQNNGV. V was pared by 3 bases and J by 4 bases, with 6 bases of the junction left unmatched. The CDR3 has 15 residues. Written as DNA, the CDR3 is TGTGCCAGCAGCTTGGCTAGCGGGAGTTTGTACGAGCAGTACTTC. Its translation: CASSLASGSLYEQYF.

The table lists this clonotype with a few counts. The chain employs TRBV6-5 and TRBJ2-2; no clear D. The V gene lost 0 bases and the J gene lost 3 bases, with 5 bases spanning the gap. Germline V gives CDR1 MNHEY, CDR2 SVGAGI. The CDR3 totals 14 residues. CDR3 nucleotides: TGTGCCAGCAGTTACTCAGTGGACACCGGGGAGCTGTTTTTT. Its translation is CASSYSVDTGELFF.

This clonotype was detected a few times. This chain joins TRBV7-9 and TRBJ2-1; D is undetermined. Per the germline V gene, CDR1 is SEHNR and CDR2 is FQNEAQ (reference sequence). The CDR3 contains 15 residues. V shed 6 bases and J shed 1 base, with 13 bases lying between them. The CDR3 sequence is CASSPSVPSYNEQFF. DNA of the CDR3: TGTGCCAGCAGTCCCAGTGTGCCTTCCTACAATGAGCAGTTCTTC.

The CDR3 reads CASSIPQGLGTDTQYF. DNA for the CDR3: TGTGCCAGCAGTATACCACAGGGATTAGGTACAGATACGCAGTATTTT. The rearrangement uses TRBV28 and TRBJ2-3, with D possibly matching TRBD1 (6 bases). Germline assignment: CDR1 MDHEN and CDR2 SYDVKM. The CDR3 is 16 amino acids. The V gene lost 5 bases and the J gene lost 3 bases, with 18 bases spanning the gap.

The sample holds one count of this clonotype. The V call is TRBV5-1, the J call TRBJ1-2; TRBD1 aligns across 10 bases. The V and J ends lost 0 bases and 12 bases, in that order; junction bases with no gene match: 8. The germline V gene has CDR1 SGHRS and CDR2 YFSETQ. The CDR3 contains 14 residues. The CDR3 loop is CASSLAPGQGFNTF. Written as DNA, the CDR3 is TGCGCCAGCAGCTTGGCCCCGGGACAGGGGTTCAACACCTTC.

This clonotype has a count of ten or more. V and J are TRBV12-3 or TRBV12-4 and TRBJ2-7, with 7 bases fitting TRBD1. The junction had 21 bases not matched to a gene; V was cut back by 6 bases and J by 1 base. This CDR3 spans 19 amino acids. DNA for the CDR3: TGTGCCAGCAGGCGTGGAGAAGGGGGCGAGTATGGATTTTCCTACGAGCAGTACTTC. As protein: CASRRGEGGEYGFSYEQYF.

This clonotype has more than one count but fewer than ten. The rearrangement links TRBV6-5 to TRBJ1-1; D not certain. CDR1 is MNHEY and CDR2 is SVGAGI in the germline V gene. V gave up 6 bases and J gave up 1 base, with 12 bases separating them. There are 14 residues in the CDR3. The CDR3 sequence: CASSTGGQNTEAFF. The DNA of the CDR3 is TGTGCCAGCAGCACTGGTGGCCAGAACACTGAAGCTTTCTTT.

This clonotype was counted between two and nine times. DNA of the CDR3: TGCGCCAGCAGCTTGGAACCAGGGGAGGGAGAGACCCAGTACTTC. The encoded protein is CASSLEPGEGETQYF. This rearrangement joins TRBV5-1 to TRBJ2-5, with TRBD2 as a possible D gene (7 bases). CDR1 is SGHRS, CDR2 YFSETQ, per germline. This CDR3 spans 15 amino acids. V dropped 0 bases and J dropped 4 bases, with 13 bases sitting between them.

The gene calls are TRBV5-1 and TRBJ2-3, with D uncertain. Trimming left V 0 bases short and J 2 bases short, with 7 bases between. The V gene's germline CDR1 is SGHRS and CDR2 YFSETQ. CDR3 length: 14 amino acids. CDR3 in amino acids: CASSLASYTDTQYF. The CDR3 bases are TGCGCCAGCAGCTTGGCCAGCTACACAGATACGCAGTATTTT.

In this sample, this clonotype turned up a few times. The chain uses TRBV2 and TRBJ2-7, with 9 bases fitting TRBD2. The J segment lost 6 bases and the V segment lost 8 bases, leaving 8 bases of the junction unmatched. CDR1 SNHLY and CDR2 FYNNEI come from the germline V gene. This CDR3 has 13 residues. The CDR3: CASAGLAPGEQYF. The CDR3 region has the DNA TGTGCCAGCGCGGGACTAGCCCCGGGCGAGCAGTACTTC.

CDR3 nucleotides: TGTGCCTGCGTCCAAGACTACACCGGGGAGCTGTTTTTT. This sequence encodes CACVQDYTGELFF. V is TRBV2 and J is TRBJ2-2; no definite D call. The CDR3 is 13 residues long. Per the germline V gene, CDR1 is SNHLY and CDR2 is FYNNEI. V lost 11 bases to trimming and J lost 3 bases, with 13 bases between them. The whole variable domain, filled in from reference TRBV2 and TRBJ2-2, reads EPEVTQTPSHQVTQMGQEVILRCVPISNHLYFYWYRQILGQKVEFLVSFYNNEISEKSEIFDDQFSVERPDGSNFTLKIRSTKLEDSAMYFCACVQDYTGELFFGEGSRLTVL.

There are many counts of this clonotype. The CDR3 DNA reads TGCAGTGCTAGTCCCGGGGATGGCTACGAGCAGTACTTC. This encodes CSASPGDGYEQYF. The chain employs TRBV20-1 and TRBJ2-7; weak D call: TRBD2 (5 bases). The V and J ends lost 3 bases and 3 bases respectively, with 12 bases between them. The length of the CDR3 is 13 residues. Per germline, CDR1 DFQATT and CDR2 SNEGSKA (reference sequence).

This clonotype was seen only a few times. The V call is TRBV5-1, the J call TRBJ2-5; TRBD2 might be the D (6 bases). With the DNA end fitting TRBJ2-7 better, the J assignment may be wrong. The length of the CDR3 is 16 residues. Germline assignment: CDR1 SGHRS and CDR2 YFSETQ. The CDR3 reads CASSLALAGRSPEQYF. Here the CDR3 DNA reads TGCGCCAGCAGCTTGGCCTTGGCGGGAAGATCTCCCGAGCAGTACTTC.

The genes are TRBV4-2 and TRBJ2-5; 11 positions match TRBD1. From germline, CDR1 is LGHNA and CDR2 YNFKEQ. J gave up 5 bases and V 1 base, and 6 bases lay outside the gene matches. The CDR3 extends over 16 amino acids. The CDR3 coding sequence is TGTGCCAGCAGCCAAGGAGGACAGGGGGCAGAGGAGACCCAGTACTTC. This translates into CASSQGGQGAEETQYF.

The CDR3 nucleotides read TGTGCCAGCAGCTCCTCGGGACTAGCGGGAGTGGTAGCCAAAAACATTCAGTACTTC. It translates to CASSSSGLAGVVAKNIQYF. The chain is built from TRBV5-4 and TRBJ2-4, with 14 bases aligning to TRBD2. Germline V gene sequence: CDR1 SGHNT, CDR2 YYREEE (reference sequence). The CDR3 runs to 19 residues. Germline trimming cut 3 bases from V and 0 bases from J; bases unmatched to any gene: 8. The full variable domain, completed using reference TRBV5-4 and TRBJ2-4, is ETGVTQSPTHLIKTRGQQVTLRCSSQSGHNTVSWYQQALGQGPQFIFQYYREEENGRGNFPPRFSGLQFPNYSSELNVNALELDDSALYLCASSSSGLAGVVAKNIQYFGAGTRLSVL.

This chain links TRBV6-6 with TRBJ2-1; 7 bases are shared with TRBD2. The CDR3 has 16 residues. With 2 bases clipped from V and 5 bases from J, the junction kept 9 bases outside the gene matches. In germline, CDR1 is MNHNY, CDR2 SVGAGI (reference sequence). CDR3 DNA: TGTGCCAGCAGTTACCCCGGGAGGTCTATGGACAATGAGCAGTTCTTC. It encodes CASSYPGRSMDNEQFF.

The chain carries TRBV20-1 and TRBJ2-5; 9 nucleotides agree with TRBD2. The J call may be mistaken, given a closer DNA end match to TRBJ2-7. Germline V lookup: CDR1 DFQATT, CDR2 SNEGSKA (reference sequence). This CDR3 region has 13 residues. The CDR3 coding sequence is TGCAGTGTTAATAGCGGGAGAGACGACGAGCAGTACTTC. The encoded protein is CSVNSGRDDEQYF.

This chain joins TRBV28 and TRBJ2-7; D not certain. Trimming left V 4 bases short and J 5 bases short, with 6 bases between. Germline V gene data show CDR1 as MDHEN and CDR2 as SYDVKM. The CDR3 has 11 amino acids. CDR3 sequence: CASSSADEQYF. The CDR3 DNA reads as TGTGCCAGCAGTTCCGCAGACGAGCAGTACTTC.

The table lists this clonotype with a few counts. The J gene is TRBJ2-1, the V gene TRBV20-1; 16 bases agree with TRBD2. J was trimmed by 9 bases and V by 5 bases; bases with no gene match: 4. Per the germline V gene, CDR1 is DFQATT and CDR2 is SNEGSKA (reference sequence). The length of the CDR3 is 14 residues. CDR3 DNA: TGCAGTGCTGGGACTAGCGGGGGGGGTGTTGAGCAGTTCTTC. Amino acid sequence: CSAGTSGGGVEQFF.

The chain is built from TRBV20-1 and TRBJ2-7, with D perhaps matching TRBD2 (5 bases). V was trimmed by 0 bases and J by 6 bases, leaving 6 bases between them. The CDR3 length is 11 residues. Germline V gives CDR1 DFQATT, CDR2 SNEGSKA (reference sequence). The CDR3 bases are TGCAGTGCTAGAGATAGCGTCGAGCAGTACTTC. It translates to CSARDSVEQYF.

With regard to this clonotype: The junction departs from germline at one end; a sequencing error may be responsible. This chain joins TRBV7-2 and TRBJ2-2; weak D call: TRBD2 (7 bases). This CDR3 contains 15 residues. Germline CDR1 SGHTA, CDR2 FQGNSA. The CDR3 DNA follows: TGTGCCAGCAGCGAACTACAGGGTCACCGCGGGGGGCTGTTTTTT. Translation: CASSELQGHRGGLFF.

The chain employs TRBV6-1 and TRBJ2-4; D may correspond to TRBD1 or TRBD2 (5 bases each). Germline CDR1 and CDR2: MNHNS and SASEGT. The CDR3 has 14 residues. V was clipped by 10 bases and J by 2 bases, with 15 bases between them. DNA for the CDR3: TGTGCCATCGAGGGTGGGGACCCCAAAAACATTCAGTACTTC. Its translation: CAIEGGDPKNIQYF.

This clonotype came up a few times. The J gene is TRBJ2-5, the V gene TRBV6-5; 8 nucleotides match TRBD1. With 0 bases clipped from V and 4 bases from J, the junction kept 4 bases outside the gene matches. This CDR3 region has 15 residues. In germline, CDR1 is MNHEY, CDR2 SVGAGI. CDR3 amino acids: CASSYSLQGGETQYF. CDR3 nucleotides: TGTGCCAGCAGTTACTCTTTACAGGGGGGAGAGACCCAGTACTTC.

The chain couples TRBV20-1 to TRBJ2-1, with TRBD2 identical over 10 bases. After removal of 7 bases from V and 3 bases from J, the junction contained 6 bases not matched to a gene. The CDR3 is 14 amino acids. Germline CDR1 and CDR2: DFQATT and SNEGSKA (reference sequence). The CDR3 loop is CSVSSGRGYNEQFF. The CDR3 DNA follows: TGCAGTGTTTCTAGCGGGAGAGGCTACAATGAGCAGTTCTTC.

CDR3: CASSLEGGLQETQYF. The CDR3 DNA is TGCGCCAGCAGCTTGGAAGGGGGACTACAAGAGACCCAGTACTTC. The chain combines TRBV5-1 with TRBJ2-5; a weak D match, TRBD2 (7 bases). Trimming stripped 0 bases from V and 2 bases from J, with 11 bases between. The germline V gene encodes CDR1 SGHRS and CDR2 YFSETQ. The CDR3 runs to 15 residues.

On this clonotype: An end of the junction differs from the germline gene, which may be a read error. This sequence joins TRBV7-2 and TRBJ2-5; perhaps TRBD2 as D (6 bases). CDR3 length: 16 amino acids. Per germline, CDR1 SGHTA and CDR2 FQGNSA. In nucleotides, the CDR3 is TGTGCCGGCAGCTTAGCGCGGGCGGGATTGGAGGAGACCCAGTACTTC. It encodes CAGSLARAGLEETQYF.